Below are 12 T cell receptor beta chains sequenced from a single sample in a study of cytomegalovirus exposure and HLA in healthy donors. Vbeta (60) and Jbeta (13) primers were used in the PCR. Profiling relied on immunoSEQ multiplex PCR, and the TCRdb table lists in-frame clones only, not all of them. The sample's table shows 190,000 or so clones. Specimen: PBMCs. The receptors stem from a boy aged 5-17 years in good health and CMV-seronegative.

The chain recombines TRBV11-2 with TRBJ1-2; perhaps TRBD1 as D (5 bases). The CDR3 runs to 15 residues. Deletions cut 5 bases from V and 8 bases from J, with 21 bases between. The germline gives CDR1 SGHAT, CDR2 FQNNGV. The CDR3 nucleotides are TGTGCCAGCAGCCCCCCCCCATCGGGGGGTCAAGGCTACACCTTC. Translation gives CASSPPPSGGQGYTF. Supplemented by reference TRBV11-2 and TRBJ1-2, the full variable domain reads EAGVAQSPRYKIIEKRQSVAFWCNPISGHATLYWYQQILGQGPKLLIQFQNNGVVDDSQLPKDRFSAERLKGVDSTLKIQPAKLEDSAVYLCASSPPPSGGQGYTFGSGTRLTVV.

The genes are TRBV7-9 and TRBJ2-2; TRBD1 matches 7 bases. The CDR3 runs 15 residues. Germline V gives CDR1 SEHNR, CDR2 FQNEAQ (reference sequence). V lost 6 bases to trimming and J lost 4 bases; unmatched junction nucleotides: 8. The CDR3 DNA reads TGTGCCAGCAGTAGGGGGCCAGAGGGCACCGGGGAGCTGTTTTTT. Protein product: CASSRGPEGTGELFF. The full variable domain, rest sourced from reference TRBV7-9 and TRBJ2-2, is DTGVSQNPRHKITKRGQNVTFRCDPISEHNRLYWYRQTLGQGPEFLTYFQNEAQLEKSRLLSDRFSAERPKGSFSTLEIQRTEQGDSAMYLCASSRGPEGTGELFFGEGSRLTVL.

The V gene is TRBV6-6, the J gene TRBJ1-5; D is unresolved. From germline, CDR1 is MNHNY and CDR2 SVGAGI (reference sequence). Trimming removed 2 bases at V and 0 bases at J, with 8 bases between. This CDR3 region has 15 residues. The CDR3 protein is CASSYLLNSNQPQHF. Written as DNA, the CDR3 is TGTGCCAGCAGTTACCTTTTAAATAGCAATCAGCCCCAGCATTTT.

V and J are TRBV5-1 and TRBJ1-5; possibly TRBD1 for D (6 bases). V was clipped by 4 bases and J by 4 bases, with 15 bases between them. CDR1 is SGHRS and CDR2 is YFSETQ in the germline V gene. The CDR3 runs 15 residues. The CDR3 is CASSLADSLNQPQHF. The CDR3 DNA is TGCGCCAGCAGCCTCGCGGACAGTTTAAATCAGCCCCAGCATTTT.

The chain is built from TRBV28 and TRBJ2-7, with 7 nucleotides matching TRBD2. Germline CDR1 and CDR2: MDHEN and SYDVKM. CDR3 size: 14 residues. J gave up 7 bases and V 7 bases, and 13 bases lay outside the gene matches. CDR3 DNA: TGTGCCAGCAAAGTGGGCGGGGGAGCGGGAGAGCAGTACTTC. Its protein is CASKVGGGAGEQYF.

The chain uses TRBV19 and TRBJ2-3, with 8 bases that match TRBD1. Trimming removed 7 bases from V and 2 bases from J; junction bases left unmatched: 5. The CDR3 runs to 14 residues. CDR1 is LNHDA, CDR2 SQIVND, per germline (reference sequence). Here the CDR3 reads CASTGQGSTDTQYF. For the CDR3, the DNA is TGTGCCAGTACCGGACAGGGATCCACAGATACGCAGTATTTT.

This chain joins TRBV18 and TRBJ1-4; 10 positions agree with TRBD1. The germline V gene encodes CDR1 KGHSH and CDR2 LQKENI. Unmatched junction bases numbered 8, after V lost 0 bases and J lost 13 bases. The CDR3 runs to 15 residues. CDR3 DNA sequence: TGTGCCAGCTCACCACCCCGGGACAGGGGTGGGAGACTGTTTTTT. It specifies CASSPPRDRGGRLFF.

The chain combines TRBV11-2 with TRBJ2-1; maybe TRBD2 (7 bases). This CDR3 spans 15 amino acids. Trimming cost V 4 bases and J 9 bases, with 19 bases left between them. CDR1 and CDR2 (germline): SGHAT, FQNNGV. The CDR3 DNA is TGTGCCAGCAGCTCCCCAAGGGGGAGGGCGGCTGAGCAGTTCTTC. Translating it yields CASSSPRGRAAEQFF.

This chain links TRBV6-1 with TRBJ2-1; D gene ambiguous. The CDR3 is 15 residues long. Trimming cost V 6 bases and J 0 bases, with 12 bases left between them. Germline V CDR1 and CDR2: MNHNS, SASEGT. CDR3 nucleotides: TGTGCCAGCAGCGCTGACACGCTCTCCTACAATGAGCAGTTCTTC. This sequence encodes CASSADTLSYNEQFF.

This sequence joins TRBV19 and TRBJ1-2; D not certain. In germline, CDR1 is LNHDA, CDR2 SQIVND (reference sequence). V lost 6 bases and J lost 6, with 5 bases in between. The CDR3 spans 10 residues. DNA for the CDR3: TGTGCCAGTAGATCCGATGGCTACACCTTC. It specifies CASRSDGYTF.

This chain uses TRBV2 with TRBJ2-1, with 9 bases lining up with TRBD2. This CDR3 is built from 14 residues. The V gene's germline CDR1 is SNHLY and CDR2 FYNNEI. The ends lost 3 bases at V and 9 bases at J; junction bases unmatched: 6. The chain's CDR3 is CASSDASGAGEQFF. In nucleotides, the CDR3 is TGTGCCAGCAGTGATGCTAGCGGGGCGGGTGAGCAGTTCTTC.

This rearrangement joins TRBV15 to TRBJ2-3, with 10 bases identical to TRBD2. The germline CDR1 and CDR2 sequences are LNHNV and YYDKDF (reference sequence). CDR3 length: 16 amino acids. J lost 0 bases, V lost 3 bases, and 3 bases had no gene match. CDR3 coding DNA: TGTGCCACCAGCAGCCTAGCGGGGGCTAGCACAGATACGCAGTATTTT. Translation gives CATSSLAGASTDTQYF.